Listed below are T cell receptor beta chains from one sample, sequenced in a study of neurological immune-mediated disorders. TCRdb passed the 5' RACE reads through MiXCR, listing each CDR3 protein once. Of more than 50,000 distinct CDR3 sequences listed, around 4.2% are singletons. Source material: PBMCs. These receptors were obtained from a young man with multiple sclerosis. CDR3s include the opening cysteine and the closing phenylalanine or tryptophan. A D gene is named only where the DNA matches it firmly. Some rows have no size entry. The others give once, few or many, or a class for an expanded clone.

>TRBJ2-2|16|TRBV6-2/TRBV6-3|many|-
TGTGCCAGCAAAAGGACATACTTTTCGAACACCGGGGAGCTGTTTTTT
CASKRTYFSNTGELFF
>TRBJ1-5|13|TRBV6-6|few|-
TGTGCCAGCAGTTACCCTGGGGGTCAGCCCCAGAATTTT
CASSYPGGQPQNF
>TRBJ1-2|13|TRBV27|medium-sized|-
TGTGCCAGCAGTTTAGGTGGGAACTATGGCTACACCTTC
CASSLGGNYGYTF
>TRBJ2-7|14|TRBV7-8|many|-
TGTGCCAGCAGCTTAAGGGACCCTTCCCACGAGCAGTACTTC
CASSLRDPSHEQYF
>TRBJ1-1|14|TRBV5-6|many|TRBD1
TGTGCCAGCAGTCGGGACAGCCTAACCACTGAAGCTTTCTTT
CASSRDSLTTEAFF
>TRBJ2-5|13|TRBV5-1|many|-
TGCGCCAGCAGCCCCGAGTACCAAGAGACCCAGTACTTC
CASSPEYQETQYF
>TRBJ1-6|13|TRBV2|few|-
TGTGCCAGCAGTACAGACAGGATATCACCCCTCAACTTT
CASSTDRISPLNF
>TRBJ1-5|10|TRBV9|few|-
TGTGCCAGCAGCGTACACCCCCAGAATTTT
CASSVHPQNF
>TRBJ1-3|16|TRBV7-6|many|-
TGTGCCAGCAGCTTAGTTCCCCGCGGGTCTGGAAACACCATATATTTT
CASSLVPRGSGNTIYF
>TRBJ2-3|15|TRBV12-3/TRBV12-4|many|-
TGTGCCAGCAGTTTATTGGGGTCCCCCCAGGATACGCAGTATTTT
CASSLLGSPQDTQYF
>TRBJ1-3|14|TRBV5-1|many|-
TGCGCCAGCAGCCTGGACACCTCTGGAAACACCATATATTTT
CASSLDTSGNTIYF
>TRBJ2-1|13|TRBV7-6|many|-
TGTGCCAGCAGCTTGGGGAATAACAATGAGCAGTTCTTC
CASSLGNNNEQFF
>TRBJ1-1|16|TRBV5-1|many|TRBD1
TGCGCCAGCAGCTCTGGGGGGGCAGGGGGAACCACTGAAGCTTTCTTT
CASSSGGAGGTTEAFF
>TRBJ2-3|15|TRBV4-1|many|-
TGCGCCAGCAGCCAAGGACAGTTTAGCACAGATACGCAGTATTTT
CASSQGQFSTDTQYF
>TRBJ2-1|15|TRBV6-4|many|TRBD2
TGTGCCAGCAGTGACTCGATTGCGGGAGGCAATGAGCAGTTCTTC
CASSDSIAGGNEQFF
>TRBJ1-2|17|TRBV27|many|TRBD1
TGTGCCAGCGGTCCCAGGACAGGGGGCTGGGGGTTGGGTGGCTACACCTTC
CASGPRTGGWGLGGYTF
>TRBJ2-5|14|TRBV14|many|-
TGTGCCAGCAGCCGGAGGGGGGCCGGGGAGACCCAGTACTTC
CASSRRGAGETQYF
>TRBJ2-2|14|TRBV5-1|many|-
TGCGCCAGCAGCATAACCCCAGAGACCGGGGAGCTGTTTTTT
CASSITPETGELFF
>TRBJ1-2|11|TRBV6-6|many|-
TGTGCCAGCAGTTACGCTCGGGGCTACACCTTC
CASSYARGYTF
>TRBJ2-7|14|TRBV3-1|-|-
TGTGCCAGCAGCCAAGATTCTTACAGGGCCGAGCAGTACTTC
CASSQDSYRAEQYF
>TRBJ1-2|16|TRBV7-2|many|-
TGTGCCAGCAGCTTTACGGACATAACGCCGGACTATGGCTACACCTTC
CASSFTDITPDYGYTF
>TRBJ2-7|13|TRBV20-1|many|-
TGCAGTGCTAGAGATAGAGACGTCTACGAGCAGTACTTC
CSARDRDVYEQYF
>TRBJ2-7|17|TRBV6-5|many|-
TGTGCCAGCAGTTACTCGATCGGGTCTCGAGGGTCCTACGAGCAGTACTTC
CASSYSIGSRGSYEQYF
>TRBJ2-2|15|TRBV5-1|-|-
TGCGCCAGCAGCTTAGGGAGCCCGAACACCGGGGAGCTGTTTTTT
CASSLGSPNTGELFF
>TRBJ1-1|13|TRBV4-2|many|-
TGTGCCAGCAGCCAACACAGGGACACTGAAGCTTTCTTT
CASSQHRDTEAFF
>TRBJ2-2|16|TRBV4-1|many|TRBD1
TGCGCCAGCAGCCAAGATGGGCAGGGGGCTAGGGGGGAGCTGTTTTTT
CASSQDGQGARGELFF
>TRBJ2-2|15|TRBV27|many|-
TGTGCCAGCACCCAGACGGGGGGCCACACCGGGGAGCTGTTTTTT
CASTQTGGHTGELFF
>TRBJ2-5|16|TRBV20-1|many|TRBD2
TGCAGTGCTAGGCCCCCACTAGCGGGGGGGCTAGAGACCCAGTACTTC
CSARPPLAGGLETQYF
>TRBJ2-3|15|TRBV5-1|many|TRBD2
TGCGCCAGCAGCTTGGGGCGGGGGGCCCCGGATACGCAGTATTTT
CASSLGRGAPDTQYF
>TRBJ1-1|15|TRBV19|few|TRBD1
TGTGCCAGTAGTATCGCGAAGGGGGCGGTCGCTGAAGCTTTCTTT
CASSIAKGAVAEAFF
>TRBJ1-5|14|TRBV20-1|many|-
TGCAGTGCTAGATTTGGGGGCCCCGGGCAGCCCCAGCATTTT
CSARFGGPGQPQHF
>TRBJ2-1|11|TRBV5-1|many|-
TGCGCCAGCAGCCCCTCGGTTGAGCAGTTCTTC
CASSPSVEQFF
>TRBJ2-7|16|TRBV12-3/TRBV12-4|many|TRBD1
TGTGCCAGCAGCCAAGCTAGGACAGGGAGTATCCACGAGCAGTACTTC
CASSQARTGSIHEQYF
>TRBJ2-5|15|TRBV5-1|many|-
TGCGCCAGCAGCTTTAGTCGGCCAAGGGCGGAGACCCAGTACTTC
CASSFSRPRAETQYF
>TRBJ1-5|15|TRBV20-1|many|TRBD1
TGCAGTGCTAAGCCGGGGGACAGGGACAATCAGCCCCAGCATTTT
CSAKPGDRDNQPQHF
>TRBJ2-2|15|TRBV10-2|-|TRBD1
TGCGCCAGCATGAAGGGACAGGAGACCACCGGGGAGCTGTTTTTT
CASMKGQETTGELFF
>TRBJ2-7|14|TRBV4-2|many|-
TGTGCCAGCAGCCAACACACAGGGAGCTACGAGCAGTACTTC
CASSQHTGSYEQYF
>TRBJ2-1|16|TRBV5-1|many|TRBD2
TGCGCCAGCAGCTTTGGGGGGGTCACATCCTACAATGAGCAGTTCTTC
CASSFGGVTSYNEQFF
>TRBJ2-7|15|TRBV10-3|many|-
TGTGCCATCAGTGAGTCTGTCAGGGGGGGTTACGAGCAGTACTTC
CAISESVRGGYEQYF
>TRBJ1-6|15|TRBV4-1|many|-
TGCGCCAGCAGCCAGAGCCCCCAGGGTAATTCACCCCTCCACTTT
CASSQSPQGNSPLHF